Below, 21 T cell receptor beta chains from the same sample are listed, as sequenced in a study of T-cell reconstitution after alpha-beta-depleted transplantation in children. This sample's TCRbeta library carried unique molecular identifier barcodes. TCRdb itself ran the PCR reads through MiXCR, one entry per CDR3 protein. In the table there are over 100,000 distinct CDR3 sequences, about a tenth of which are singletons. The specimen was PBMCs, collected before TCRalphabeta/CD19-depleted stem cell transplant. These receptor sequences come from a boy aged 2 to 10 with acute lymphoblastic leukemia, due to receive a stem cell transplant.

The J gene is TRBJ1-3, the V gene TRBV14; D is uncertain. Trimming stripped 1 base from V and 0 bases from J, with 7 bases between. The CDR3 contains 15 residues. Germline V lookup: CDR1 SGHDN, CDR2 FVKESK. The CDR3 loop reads CASSQVDYSGNTIYF. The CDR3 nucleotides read TGTGCCAGCAGCCAAGTGGATTACTCTGGAAACACCATATATTTT.

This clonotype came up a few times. The CDR3 loop reads CASSFEGARGYTF. CDR3 nucleotides: TGTGCCAGCAGCTTTGAGGGGGCACGAGGCTACACCTTC. V gene TRBV11-2 combines with J gene TRBJ1-2; 7 bases are shared with TRBD1. The germline V gene has CDR1 SGHAT and CDR2 FQNNGV. J lost 8 bases, V lost 3 bases, and 6 bases had no gene match. This CDR3 region has 13 residues.

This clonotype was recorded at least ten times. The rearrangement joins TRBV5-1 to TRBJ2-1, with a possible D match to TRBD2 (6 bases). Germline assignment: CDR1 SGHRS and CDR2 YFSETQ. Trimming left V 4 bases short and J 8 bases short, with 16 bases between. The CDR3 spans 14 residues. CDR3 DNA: TGCGCCAGCAGCGGCCTGGGGGGTTCAGATGAGCAGTTCTTC. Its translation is CASSGLGGSDEQFF. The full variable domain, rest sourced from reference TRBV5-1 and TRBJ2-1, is KAGVTQTPRYLIKTRGQQVTLSCSPISGHRSVSWYQQTPGQGLQFLFEYFSETQRNKGNFPGRFSGRQFSNSRSEMNVSTLELGDSALYLCASSGLGGSDEQFFGPGTRLTVL.

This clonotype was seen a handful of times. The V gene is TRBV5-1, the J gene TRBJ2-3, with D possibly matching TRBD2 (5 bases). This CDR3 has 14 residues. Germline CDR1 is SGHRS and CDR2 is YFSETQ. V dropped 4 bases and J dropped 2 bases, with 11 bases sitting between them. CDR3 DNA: TGCGCCAGCAGCCTGGTGGAGGTCACAGATACGCAGTATTTT. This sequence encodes CASSLVEVTDTQYF.

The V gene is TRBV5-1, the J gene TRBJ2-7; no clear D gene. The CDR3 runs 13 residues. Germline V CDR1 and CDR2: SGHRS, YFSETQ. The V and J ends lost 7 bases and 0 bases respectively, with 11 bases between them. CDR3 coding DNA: TGCGCCAGCCAGGCTCAGGACTCCTACGAGCAGTACTTC. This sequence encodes CASQAQDSYEQYF.

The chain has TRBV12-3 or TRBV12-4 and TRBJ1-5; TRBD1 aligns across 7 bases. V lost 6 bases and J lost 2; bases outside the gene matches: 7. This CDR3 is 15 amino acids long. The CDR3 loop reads CASRQGESGNQPQHF. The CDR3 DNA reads TGTGCCAGCAGGCAGGGGGAGTCGGGCAATCAGCCCCAGCATTTT.

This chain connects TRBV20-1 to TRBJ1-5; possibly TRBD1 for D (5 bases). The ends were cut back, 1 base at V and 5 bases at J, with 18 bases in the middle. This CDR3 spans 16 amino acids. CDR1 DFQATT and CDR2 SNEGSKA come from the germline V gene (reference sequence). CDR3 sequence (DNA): TGCAGTGCTAGAGCGCCCCGGGGCAGGGACCATCAGCCCCAGCATTTT. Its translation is CSARAPRGRDHQPQHF.

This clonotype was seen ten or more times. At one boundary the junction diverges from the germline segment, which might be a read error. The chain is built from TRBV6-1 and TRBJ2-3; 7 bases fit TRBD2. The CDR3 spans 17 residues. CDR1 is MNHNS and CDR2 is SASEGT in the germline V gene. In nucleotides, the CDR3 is TGTGCCATCAGTGAAGCCCGGGGCGGGAGAAGCGCAGATACGCAGTATTTT. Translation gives CAISEARGGRSADTQYF.

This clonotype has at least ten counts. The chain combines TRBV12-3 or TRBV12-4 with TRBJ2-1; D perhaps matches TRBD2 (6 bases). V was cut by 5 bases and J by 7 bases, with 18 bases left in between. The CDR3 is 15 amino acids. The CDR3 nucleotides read TGTGCCAGCAGTAACCCGGGACTGGCCTTGAATGAGCAGTTCTTC. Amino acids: CASSNPGLALNEQFF.

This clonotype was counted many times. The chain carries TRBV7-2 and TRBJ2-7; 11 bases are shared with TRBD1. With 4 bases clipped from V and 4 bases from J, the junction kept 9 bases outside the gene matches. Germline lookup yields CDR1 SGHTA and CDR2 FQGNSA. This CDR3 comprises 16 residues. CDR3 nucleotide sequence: TGTGCCAGCAGCTCGACATCCGGGACAGGGGGGTACGAGCAGTACTTC. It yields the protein CASSSTSGTGGYEQYF.

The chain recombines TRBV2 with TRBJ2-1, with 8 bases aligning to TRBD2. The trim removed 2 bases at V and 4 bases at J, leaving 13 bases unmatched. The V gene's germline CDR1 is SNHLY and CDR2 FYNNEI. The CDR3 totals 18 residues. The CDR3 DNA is TGTGCCAGCAGTGAACGGGAGGGAGGGGCGGAACTGTACAATGAGCAGTTCTTC. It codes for CASSEREGGAELYNEQFF. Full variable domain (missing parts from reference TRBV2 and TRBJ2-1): EPEVTQTPSHQVTQMGQEVILRCVPISNHLYFYWYRQILGQKVEFLVSFYNNEISEKSEIFDDQFSVERPDGSNFTLKIRSTKLEDSAMYFCASSEREGGAELYNEQFFGPGTRLTVL.

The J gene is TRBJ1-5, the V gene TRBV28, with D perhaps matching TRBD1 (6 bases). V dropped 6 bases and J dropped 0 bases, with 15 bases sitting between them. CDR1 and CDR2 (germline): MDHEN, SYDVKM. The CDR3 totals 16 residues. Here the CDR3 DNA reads TGTGCCAGCAGCCCTCGGGACATATTTAGCAATCAGCCCCAGCATTTT. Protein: CASSPRDIFSNQPQHF.

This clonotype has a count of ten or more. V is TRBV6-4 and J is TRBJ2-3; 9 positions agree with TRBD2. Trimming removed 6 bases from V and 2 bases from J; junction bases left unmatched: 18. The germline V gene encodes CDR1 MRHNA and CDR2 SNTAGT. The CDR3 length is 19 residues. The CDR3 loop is CASSRKSGLAKFNTDTQYF. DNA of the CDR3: TGTGCCAGCAGCCGAAAGTCGGGACTAGCAAAATTTAACACAGATACGCAGTATTTT.

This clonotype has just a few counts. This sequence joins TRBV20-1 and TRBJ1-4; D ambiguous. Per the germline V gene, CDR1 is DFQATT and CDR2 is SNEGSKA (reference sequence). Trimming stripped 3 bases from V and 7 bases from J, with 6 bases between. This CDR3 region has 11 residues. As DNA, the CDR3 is TGCAGTGCTAGCAGTGGTGAAAAACTGTTTTTT. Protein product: CSASSGEKLFF.

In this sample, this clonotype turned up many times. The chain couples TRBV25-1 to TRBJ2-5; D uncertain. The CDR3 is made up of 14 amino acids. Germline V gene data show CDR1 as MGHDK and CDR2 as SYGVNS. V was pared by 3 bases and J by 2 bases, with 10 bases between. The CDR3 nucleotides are TGTGCCAGCAGTGACCCGATGGGACAAGAGACCCAGTACTTC. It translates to CASSDPMGQETQYF. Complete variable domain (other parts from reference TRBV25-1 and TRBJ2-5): EADIYQTPRYLVIGTGKKITLECSQTMGHDKMYWYQQDPGMELHLIHYSYGVNSTEKGDLSSESTVSRIRTEHFPLTLESARPSHTSQYLCASSDPMGQETQYFGPGTRLLVL.

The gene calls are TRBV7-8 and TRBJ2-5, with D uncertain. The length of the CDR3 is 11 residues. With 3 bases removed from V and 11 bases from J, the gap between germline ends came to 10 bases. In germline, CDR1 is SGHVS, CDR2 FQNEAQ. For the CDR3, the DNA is TGTGCCAGCAGCTTGTCGGAGATTCAGTACTTC. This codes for CASSLSEIQYF. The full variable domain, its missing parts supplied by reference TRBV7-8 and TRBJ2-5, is GAGVSQSPRYKVAKRGQDVALRCDPISGHVSLFWYQQALGQGPEFLTYFQNEAQLDKSGLPSDRFFAERPEGSVSTLKIQRTQQEDSAVYLCASSLSEIQYFGPGTRLLVL.

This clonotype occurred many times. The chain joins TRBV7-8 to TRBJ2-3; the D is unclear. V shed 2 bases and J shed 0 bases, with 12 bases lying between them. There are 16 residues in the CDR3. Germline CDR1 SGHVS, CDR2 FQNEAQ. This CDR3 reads CASSLRRSLSTDTQYF. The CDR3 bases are TGTGCCAGCAGCTTAAGAAGGAGCCTAAGCACAGATACGCAGTATTTT.

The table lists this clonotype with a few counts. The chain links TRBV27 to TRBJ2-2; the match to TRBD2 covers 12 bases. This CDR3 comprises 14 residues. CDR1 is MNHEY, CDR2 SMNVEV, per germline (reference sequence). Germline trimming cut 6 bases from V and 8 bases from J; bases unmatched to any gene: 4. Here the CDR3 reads CASRLAGGWGELFF. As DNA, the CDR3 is TGTGCCAGCAGACTAGCGGGAGGATGGGGGGAGCTGTTTTTT.

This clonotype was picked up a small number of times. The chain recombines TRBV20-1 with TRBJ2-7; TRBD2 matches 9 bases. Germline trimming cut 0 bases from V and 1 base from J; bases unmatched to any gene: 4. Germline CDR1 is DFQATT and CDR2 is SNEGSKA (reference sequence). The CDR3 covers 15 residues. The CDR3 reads CSARDVLAGSYEQYF. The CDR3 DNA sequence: TGCAGTGCTAGAGATGTGCTAGCGGGGTCCTACGAGCAGTACTTC.

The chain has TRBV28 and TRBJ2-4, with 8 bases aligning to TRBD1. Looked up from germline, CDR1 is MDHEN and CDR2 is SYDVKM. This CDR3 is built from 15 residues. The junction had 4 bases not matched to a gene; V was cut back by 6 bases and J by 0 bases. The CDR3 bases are TGTGCCAGCAGCTTACAGGGGGTAGCCAAAAACATTCAGTACTTC. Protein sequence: CASSLQGVAKNIQYF.

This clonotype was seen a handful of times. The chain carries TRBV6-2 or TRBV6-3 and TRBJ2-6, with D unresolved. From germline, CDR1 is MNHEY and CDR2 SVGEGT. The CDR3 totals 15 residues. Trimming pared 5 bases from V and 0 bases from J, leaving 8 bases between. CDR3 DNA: TGTGCCAGCAGTGCGACCCTCTCTGGGGCCAACGTCCTGACTTTC. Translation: CASSATLSGANVLTF.